A selection of T cell receptor beta chains follows, all from one sample in a study of T-cell reconstitution after alpha-beta-depleted transplantation in children. Each CDR3 protein is one row after TCRdb ran MiXCR on the PCR reads. The sample records some 300,000 distinct CDR3 sequences, around 10% being singletons. Sequencing was performed on PBMCs, taken before TCRalphabeta/CD19-depleted stem cell transplant. Source of these receptors: a boy under two years old with acute myeloid leukemia, due to receive a stem cell transplant. CDR3s include the opening cysteine and the closing phenylalanine or tryptophan. A D gene is named only where the DNA matches it firmly. Size is omitted from some rows. Given values are once, few, many or a class for expanded clones.

D gene,CDR3 length,V gene,J gene,clone size,CDR3 DNA,CDR3 protein
TRBD1,19,TRBV7-3,TRBJ2-6,.,TGTGCCAGCAGCTTATTCCCCAGGGACAGGAGCTCTGGGGCCAACGTCCTGACTTTC,CASSLFPRDRSSGANVLTF
TRBD1,18,TRBV4-1,TRBJ2-7,many,TGCGCCAGCAGCCAAGAAGTGGCTGGGACAGGGGGAGCCTACGAGCAGTACTTC,CASSQEVAGTGGAYEQYF
.,15,TRBV5-4,TRBJ2-5,few,TGTGCCAGCAGCTTGGCTGCGGTGCGCTGGGAGACCCAGTACTTC,CASSLAAVRWETQYF
TRBD1,16,TRBV4-3,TRBJ1-1,many,TGCGCCAGCAGCCAGGCTCGGACAGGGCGGTGGACTGAAGCTTTCTTT,CASSQARTGRWTEAFF
.,17,TRBV5-1,TRBJ2-3,many,TGCGCCAGCAGCCCCCCCCAACGGTATCTGGGAACAGATACGCAGTATTTT,CASSPPQRYLGTDTQYF
TRBD1,17,TRBV6-9,TRBJ1-2,many,TGTGCCAGCAGTTATTCCACGTCGGACAGGGACAACTATGGCTACACCTTC,CASSYSTSDRDNYGYTF
.,13,TRBV28,TRBJ2-5,many,TGTGCCAGCGGGGAGCTCCGTCAAGAGACCCAGTACTTC,CASGELRQETQYF
.,13,TRBV5-1,TRBJ2-2,many,TGCGCCAGCAGCTTGGGACTAGCCGGGGAGCTGTTTTTT,CASSLGLAGELFF
.,13,TRBV12-3/TRBV12-4,TRBJ2-3,many,TGTGCCAGCAGTTTCGGATTCACAGATACGCAGTATTTT,CASSFGFTDTQYF
.,13,TRBV7-8,TRBJ1-3,few,TGTGCCAGCAGCTCAGCAGGGGCAAACACCATATATTTT,CASSSAGANTIYF
.,18,TRBV29-1,TRBJ2-5,few,TGCAGCGTTGACAGACTAGGAAATCGGGCCATCGGGAAAGAGACCCAGTACTTC,CSVDRLGNRAIGKETQYF
.,15,TRBV28,TRBJ2-3,many,TGTGCCAGCAGTCGCGAGGGCTACCTCACAGATACGCAGTATTTT,CASSREGYLTDTQYF
TRBD2,19,TRBV15,TRBJ2-3,.,TGTGCCACCAGCAGAGATTCAGCGGGAGGAACAGCTAGCACAGATACGCAGTATTTT,CATSRDSAGGTASTDTQYF
.,14,TRBV28,TRBJ2-5,.,TGTGCCAGCAGTTTTTATTCCGGGCAAGGGGCCCAGTACTTC,CASSFYSGQGAQYF
.,12,TRBV12-3/TRBV12-4,TRBJ1-2,many,TGTGCCAGCAGTTTACGGCCATATGGCTACACCTTC,CASSLRPYGYTF
.,13,TRBV4-2,TRBJ2-3,many,TGTGCCAGCAGCTTCCGCCCCACAGATACGCAGTATTTT,CASSFRPTDTQYF
TRBD1,15,TRBV4-3,TRBJ2-1,many,TGCGCCAGCAGCCAAGAGGGCAGGGGGTACAATGAGCAGTTCTTC,CASSQEGRGYNEQFF
.,13,TRBV30,TRBJ2-5,.,TGTGCCTGGAGTGTACCACCCCAAGAGACCCAGTACTTC,CAWSVPPQETQYF
.,13,TRBV10-3,TRBJ2-1,many,TGTGCCATCAGTGGGGTGGCCTACAATGAGCAGTTCTTC,CAISGVAYNEQFF
TRBD2,13,TRBV20-1,TRBJ2-1,many,TGCAGTGCTAGACTAGCGGGGGGGAATGAGCAGTTCTTC,CSARLAGGNEQFF
.,15,TRBV5-5,TRBJ2-7,many,TGTGCCAGCAGCTTCGGCGGAAAAGGGAGGAACGAGCAGTACTTC,CASSFGGKGRNEQYF
.,16,TRBV12-3/TRBV12-4,TRBJ2-7,few,TGTGCCAGCAGTTTGGCTGGAACAGTAAAACTCTACGAGCAGTACTTC,CASSLAGTVKLYEQYF
.,12,TRBV29-1,TRBJ2-2,many,TGCAGCGTGTCCGCGGGGATCGGGGAGCTGTTTTTT,CSVSAGIGELFF
.,14,TRBV19,TRBJ1-1,many,TGTGCCAGTAGTATCGGCGGATGGAACACTGAAGCTTTCTTT,CASSIGGWNTEAFF
.,13,TRBV5-1,TRBJ1-5,many,TGCGCCAGCAGCTTGGTCGGCTATCAGCCCCAGCATTTT,CASSLVGYQPQHF
.,11,TRBV2,TRBJ1-2,few,TGTGCCAGCGAGGGGGACTATGGCTACACCTTC,CASEGDYGYTF
.,15,TRBV5-1,TRBJ1-6,many,TGCGCCAGCAGCCCCTCAGGACGGGACGATTCACCCCTCCACTTT,CASSPSGRDDSPLHF
.,14,TRBV11-3,TRBJ2-5,many,TGTGCCAGCAGGGGTAGGTTCCACCAAGAGACCCAGTACTTC,CASRGRFHQETQYF
TRBD1,14,TRBV10-3,TRBJ2-7,many,TGTGCCATCAGCCCGGGACAGACCTCCTACGAGCAGTACTTC,CAISPGQTSYEQYF
.,14,TRBV20-1,TRBJ2-2,many,TGCAGTGCTAGCCGCCGGGTGGGCACCGGGGAGCTGTTTTTT,CSASRRVGTGELFF
TRBD2,16,TRBV18,TRBJ2-5,few,TGTGCCAGCTCACTGCCTAGACTAGCGGGAGAAGAGACCCAGTACTTC,CASSLPRLAGEETQYF
.,12,TRBV6-2/TRBV6-3,TRBJ2-5,many,TGTGCCGGCGCAGCAGTTCAAGAGACCCAGTACTTC,CAGAAVQETQYF
TRBD1,18,TRBV5-1,TRBJ2-3,.,TGCGCCAGCAGCTTGGCCGCAGGGGGCTCTAGTGGCACAGATACGCAGTATTTT,CASSLAAGGSSGTDTQYF
TRBD1,14,TRBV5-5,TRBJ1-2,many,TGTGCCAGCAGCCGGGACAGGGGTTGGTATGGCTACACCTTC,CASSRDRGWYGYTF
.,17,TRBV2,TRBJ1-4,many,TGTGCCAGCAGTGAATTTCAGGGGCGAGGAACTAATGAAAAACTGTTTTTT,CASSEFQGRGTNEKLFF
.,16,TRBV4-3,TRBJ1-4,.,TGCGCCAGCAGCCAAGATCCGAGGGGTCCGGATGAAAAACTGTTTTTT,CASSQDPRGPDEKLFF
.,13,TRBV7-6,TRBJ2-7,many,TGTGCCAGCAGCGACGGACCCGGCTACGAGCAGTACTTC,CASSDGPGYEQYF
.,16,TRBV7-2,TRBJ1-1,.,TGTGCCAGCAGCTTAGGTCACAGGGTGGGGAACACTGAAGCTTTCTTT,CASSLGHRVGNTEAFF
.,14,TRBV28,TRBJ1-1,many,TGTGCCAGCAGTCCACTGCCGGTGAACACTGAAGCTTTCTTT,CASSPLPVNTEAFF
TRBD1,15,TRBV7-2,TRBJ2-5,few,TGTGCCAGCAGGACCGGGACAGGGGGTCAAGAGACCCAGTACTTC,CASRTGTGGQETQYF
TRBD2,17,TRBV9,TRBJ2-3,.,TGTGCCAGCAGCGTAGACAGCGGGGGCCTACGCACAGATACGCAGTATTTT,CASSVDSGGLRTDTQYF
.,16,TRBV5-1,TRBJ2-1,many,TGCGCCAGCAGCTCATTACCCTTTGGCCCGTACAATGAGCAGTTCTTC,CASSSLPFGPYNEQFF